The clone carrying this T cell receptor (beta chain) was recorded at least ten times. Its antigen remains unidentified. The record originates from a study of neurological immune-mediated disorders. Points from the study as a whole: TCR-beta repertoires seemed private in all groups, with no expanded CDR3 amino acid sequences shared. Levels of TCR clonal expansion peaked in HTLV-1-associated myelopathy and reached their lowest in multiple sclerosis, under those of healthy controls.

Each CDR3 protein is one row after TCRdb ran MiXCR on the 5' RACE reads. The sample gives tens of thousands of distinct CDR3 sequences, over 5.5% of which show up once; less than 1.5% is in the top ten. The germline CDR1 and CDR2 sequences are SNHLY and FYNNEI. This CDR3 is 17 amino acids long. V lost 3 bases to trimming and J lost 4 bases, with 19 bases between them. Each sorted-subset library came from some 1.1 million CD4+ or CD8+ T cells. This chain uses TRBV2 with TRBJ1-5; a weak D match, TRBD1 (5 bases). The source is a woman aged 18-30 years with multiple sclerosis. Sequencing was done on a sample of CD4+ T cells from blood. CDR3 nucleotides: TGTGCCAGCAGTGATCCCTCGTTAAGGGGAGCGAATCAGCCCCAGCATTTT. Protein product: CASSDPSLRGANQPQHF.